What follows is one T cell receptor (beta chain) and its context. What it binds is unknown. The data belong to a study of T cell responses to AZD1222 COVID-19 vaccine. Generated by immunoSEQ multiplex PCR, the TCRdb table keeps only in-frame clones and is missing some. Of around 100,000 clones in the sample, more than 65% were seen once. General study results and limits: Elevations in Spike-specific TCR breadth and depth followed administration of two AZD1222 doses.

The CDR3 is made up of 15 amino acids. The trim removed 4 bases at V and 0 bases at J, leaving 6 bases unmatched. CDR1 is MGHRA and CDR2 is YSYEKL in the germline V gene. Sequences were derived from peripheral blood, sampled on day 0 of AZD1222 vaccination. This TCR came from an adult in good health. This chain connects TRBV4-1 to TRBJ2-7; 7 bases map to TRBD2. CDR3 in DNA: TGCGCCAGCAGCCGGCTGACGGGAGGCTCCTACGAGCAGTACTTC. Protein sequence: CASSRLTGGSYEQYF.